This T cell receptor (beta chain) emerged from a study of chemoradiotherapy in HPV16-positive cancers. Sequencing used immunoSEQ multiplex PCR; TCRdb keeps in-frame clones, though not all of them. Here the sample spans about 11,000 clones, about 89% being singletons. This specimen was blood, taken from a patient who underwent chemoradiotherapy. This TCR derives from a human donor with HPV-associated anogenital cancer.

In DNA form, the CDR3 reads TGTGCCAGCATGGAAGGCCGCTTCCAAGAGACCCAGTACTTC. It encodes CASMEGRFQETQYF. The J gene is TRBJ2-5, the V gene TRBV2, with D hard to call. The CDR3 loop spans 14 amino acids. Trimming stripped 7 bases from V and 1 base from J, with 13 bases between. Germline CDR1 SNHLY, CDR2 FYNNEI. Using reference TRBV2 and TRBJ2-5 for the parts outside the CDR3, the full variable domain is EPEVTQTPSHQVTQMGQEVILRCVPISNHLYFYWYRQILGQKVEFLVSFYNNEISEKSEIFDDQFSVERPDGSNFTLKIRSTKLEDSAMYFCASMEGRFQETQYFGPGTRLLVL.